These 9 T cell receptor beta chains originate from one sample sequenced in a study of blood T cells in healthy people across ages. A sample-barcoded 5' primer and a J-beta primer mix were used in a second PCR of roughly 6 to 11 cycles. TCRdb processed the 5' RACE reads anew with MiXCR; each CDR3 protein has one entry. The sample has approximately 810,000 distinct CDR3 sequences, 25% to 35% seen once. The sample taken for sequencing was blood. These receptors were taken from a woman aged 80 or over in good health.

The chain recombines TRBV15 with TRBJ2-1; the D call may be TRBD1 or TRBD2 (5 bases each). Trimming shortened V by 1 base and J by 12 bases, and 16 bases separated the two germline ends. The CDR3 contains 14 residues. Germline CDR1 is LNHNV and CDR2 is YYDKDF (reference sequence). DNA of the CDR3: TGTGCCACCAGCAGAGCTATCGAGGGGTCTGGGCAGTTCTTC. This sequence encodes CATSRAIEGSGQFF.

This clonotype was detected many times. The rearrangement joins TRBV7-9 to TRBJ2-5; D assignment may be TRBD1 or TRBD2 (6 bases each). CDR3 length equals 14 residues. Trimming took off 8 bases at V and 5 bases at J, with 18 bases between the two ends. CDR1 and CDR2 from the germline V gene are SEHNR and FQNEAQ (reference sequence). CDR3 coding DNA: TGTGCCAGCGGCTCGGAGGGGGAGAGGGAGACCCAGTACTTC. This codes for CASGSEGERETQYF.

The chain is built from TRBV5-1 and TRBJ2-1; possibly TRBD2 for D (6 bases). V was clipped by 0 bases and J by 8 bases, with 15 bases between them. This CDR3 is built from 15 residues. CDR1 SGHRS and CDR2 YFSETQ come from the germline V gene. The CDR3 nucleotides read TGCGCCAGCAGCTTGGCCGTAACGGCGGGGTATGAGCAGTTCTTC. Its protein product is CASSLAVTAGYEQFF.

In its sample, this clonotype was seen many times. This rearrangement joins TRBV29-1 to TRBJ2-1, with TRBD1 matching over 12 bases. CDR3 length: 16 amino acids. CDR1 is SQVTM, CDR2 ANQGSEA, per germline. V was clipped by 7 bases and J by 10 bases; unmatched bases: 17. The CDR3 reads CSDNTGTGGLTGEQFF. DNA for the CDR3: TGCAGCGATAATACCGGGACAGGGGGCTTAACCGGCGAGCAGTTCTTC.

This clonotype is a singleton in its sample. This may stem from a read error, because a much larger clone lies one nucleotide away. The rearrangement joins TRBV11-2 to TRBJ2-6; D tentatively reads TRBD1 or TRBD2 (6 bases each). V was shortened by 1 base and J by 3 bases, with 19 bases between the two germline ends. CDR1 SGHAT and CDR2 FQNNGV come from the germline V gene. The CDR3 has 19 residues. The CDR3 region has the DNA TGTGCCAGCAGCTTAGTTTTACAGGGACTTAGGGATGGGGCCAACGTCCTGACTTTC. Its translation: CASSLVLQGLRDGANVLTF.

Many counts were recorded for this clonotype. The CDR3 DNA reads as TGTGCCAGCAGTCTTAATGGGATCAATCAGCCCCAGCATTTT. Translated, it gives CASSLNGINQPQHF. The V call is TRBV6-1, the J call TRBJ1-5; D call uncertain. This CDR3 is 14 amino acids long. CDR1 is MNHNS and CDR2 is SASEGT in the germline V gene. Trimming shortened V by 5 bases and J by 3 bases, and 11 bases separated the two germline ends.

The chain is built from TRBV28 and TRBJ1-3, with 10 bases identical to TRBD1. This CDR3 spans 16 amino acids. J gave up 0 bases and V 5 bases, and 4 bases lay outside the gene matches. In germline, CDR1 is MDHEN, CDR2 SYDVKM. The CDR3 DNA follows: TGTGCCAGCAGTACGGGACAGGGGCGCTCTGGAAACACCATATATTTT. This encodes CASSTGQGRSGNTIYF.

On this clonotype itself: A read error may explain this, as a much larger clone is one base away. The CDR3 DNA is TGCACCAGCAGCTATCATATCAGGGACTCACCCCTCCACTTT. This encodes CTSSYHIRDSPLHF. The chain carries TRBV5-1 and TRBJ1-6; D is possibly TRBD1 (5 bases). This CDR3 spans 14 amino acids. Germline V gene lookup returns CDR1 SGHRS and CDR2 YFSETQ.

This clonotype was counted ten times or more. V usage is TRBV7-2 and J usage is TRBJ2-5; D is ambiguous. Germline CDR1 reads SGHTA; CDR2 reads FQGNSA. CDR3 length: 15 residues. Trimming took off 1 base at V and 4 bases at J, with 13 bases between the two ends. The DNA of the CDR3 is TGTGCCAGCAGCTTAGACCCCAGCCGGGTAGAGACCCAGTACTTC. This sequence encodes CASSLDPSRVETQYF.